The present TCR beta chain was sequenced within a study of cytomegalovirus exposure and HLA in healthy donors. Study findings and constraints: Segments of the TCR beta V type were, in most cases, productive about 87% or about 30% of the time in an earlier analysis. The authors later found TCR association rates varying by HLA locus, with DRB1 most and HLA-C fewest.

Healthy bone marrow donors made up the donors. Comments on this clone: Its target is not known.

Researchers ran the PCR with 60 Vbeta and 13 Jbeta primers. Produced via immunoSEQ multiplex PCR; TCRdb's table is partial and in-frame only. Altogether some 110,000 clones are present, 65% to 85% being singletons, with the ten largest covering around 5.3%. The TCR was taken from a male donor in good health and CMV-seronegative. Source material: PBMCs.

The CDR3 DNA reads as TGTGCCAGCAGCCAAGATAGTGGGACAGTGGGCTATGGCTACACCTTC. It codes for CASSQDSGTVGYGYTF. This chain links TRBV4-2 with TRBJ1-2, with 7 bases fitting TRBD1. The CDR3 is 16 residues long. The ends lost 0 bases at V and 4 bases at J; junction bases unmatched: 8. From germline, CDR1 is LGHNA and CDR2 YNFKEQ.